The clone carrying this T cell receptor (beta chain) was observed a handful of times. This sample is part of a study of blood T cell repertoires in COVID-19. Across the study: Whether acute or convalescent, the COVID-19 samples came from the United States, Italy and Spain. PBMCs, B-cell-depleted T cells, or T cells provided the cDNA or gDNA that made up the material.

Under the authors' procedure: Estimated nucleated cell counts came from reference gene primer amplification. The repertoire was sequenced with immunoSEQ multiplex PCR; TCRdb's copy has only in-frame clones and lacks some. From that table come the V and J calls and clone size; the DNA was used to work out D and trimming. The sample shows 60,000 to 85,000 clones, 80% to 90% of them seen only once. The CDR3 sequence is 15 residues long. CDR1 MNHEY and CDR2 SMNVEV come from the germline V gene (reference sequence). V was pared by 8 bases and J by 8 bases, with 21 bases between. The chain carries TRBV27 and TRBJ1-4; D gene uncertain. The receptor was derived from a man in his 70s with acute or convalescent COVID-19. Material: peripheral blood. The CDR3 region is CASGPPTQRVEKLFF. CDR3 in DNA: TGTGCCAGCGGCCCCCCGACCCAGAGGGTCGAAAAACTGTTTTTT.